One and the same sample provided the 8 T cell receptor beta chains below, sequenced in a study of control samples from healthy donors and cancer patients. Profiled with immunoSEQ multiplex PCR; TCRdb holds only in-frame clones, not every one. The sample has around 84,000 clones, approximately 82% seen once; the top ten hold 11%. Sequenced material: PBMCs. The receptors derive from a man aged 60 to 69 with head and neck cancer.

The chain joins TRBV2 to TRBJ2-2; possible D gene TRBD2, 5 bases. Germline V gene data show CDR1 as SNHLY and CDR2 as FYNNEI. V was pared by 5 bases and J by 11 bases, with 15 bases between. The CDR3 length is 13 residues. The CDR3 DNA reads as TGTGCCAGCAGTCCAAAAGGCCGGGGAGAGCTGTTTTTT. Translated: CASSPKGRGELFF.

The chain links TRBV5-1 to TRBJ1-2, with TRBD1 as a possible D gene (5 bases). Germline V gene sequence: CDR1 SGHRS, CDR2 YFSETQ. The length of the CDR3 is 14 residues. V lost 2 bases, J lost 5 bases, and 13 bases lay in between. DNA for the CDR3: TGCGCCAGCAGCTTCGAGTTGGGGGTTTATGGCTACACCTTC. Translating gives CASSFELGVYGYTF.

The J gene is TRBJ2-5, the V gene TRBV6-5; perhaps D is TRBD1 or TRBD2 (7 bases each). CDR3 size: 14 residues. The germline V and J ends were trimmed by 6 bases and 5 bases, with 16 bases remaining between them. The germline CDR1 and CDR2 sequences are MNHEY and SVGAGI. CDR3 in DNA: TGTGCCAGCAGCAGCAGACAGGGAGGGGAGACCCAGTACTTC. This translates into CASSSRQGGETQYF.

Here the CDR3 reads CAWSVGGTNEKLFF. CDR3 DNA sequence: TGTGCCTGGAGTGTCGGGGGAACTAATGAAAAACTGTTTTTT. The chain is built from TRBV30 and TRBJ1-4, with TRBD1 as a possible D gene (5 bases). The CDR3 spans 14 residues. The V gene lost 0 bases and the J gene lost 1 base, with 6 bases spanning the gap. CDR1 GTSNPN and CDR2 SVGIG come from the germline V gene (reference sequence).

V gene TRBV6-4 combines with J gene TRBJ2-3; D is undetermined. V was cut by 4 bases and J by 0 bases, with 5 bases left in between. This CDR3 is 13 amino acids long. Germline CDR1 and CDR2: MRHNA and SNTAGT. CDR3 DNA: TGTGCCAGCAGTGTGTCCAGCACAGATACGCAGTATTTT. Translating it yields CASSVSSTDTQYF.

This chain connects TRBV5-1 to TRBJ2-4; either TRBD1 or TRBD2 may fit D (5 bases each). The CDR3 consists of 13 residues. Germline V gene sequence: CDR1 SGHRS, CDR2 YFSETQ. The ends were cut back, 4 bases at V and 8 bases at J, with 13 bases in the middle. CDR3 sequence (DNA): TGCGCCAGCAGCCCTGGGACCTCAGACATTCAGTACTTC. Its translation: CASSPGTSDIQYF.

The chain links TRBV5-1 to TRBJ2-7, with 8 bases fitting TRBD2. This CDR3 has 14 residues. V lost 0 bases to trimming and J lost 5 bases; unmatched junction nucleotides: 4. Per germline, CDR1 SGHRS and CDR2 YFSETQ. This chain's CDR3 is CASSLGGGRNEQYF. CDR3 DNA sequence: TGCGCCAGCAGCTTGGGCGGCGGGAGGAACGAGCAGTACTTC.

J is TRBJ1-2 and V is TRBV10-3, with TRBD1 identical over 9 bases. There are 17 residues in the CDR3. V was pared by 4 bases and J by 2 bases, with 11 bases of the junction left unmatched. CDR1 and CDR2 from the germline V gene are ENHRY and SYGVKD. The DNA of the CDR3 is TGTGCCATCAGTGGGGCCGGACAGGGGCCCTTAAACTATGGCTACACCTTC. Translating it yields CAISGAGQGPLNYGYTF.